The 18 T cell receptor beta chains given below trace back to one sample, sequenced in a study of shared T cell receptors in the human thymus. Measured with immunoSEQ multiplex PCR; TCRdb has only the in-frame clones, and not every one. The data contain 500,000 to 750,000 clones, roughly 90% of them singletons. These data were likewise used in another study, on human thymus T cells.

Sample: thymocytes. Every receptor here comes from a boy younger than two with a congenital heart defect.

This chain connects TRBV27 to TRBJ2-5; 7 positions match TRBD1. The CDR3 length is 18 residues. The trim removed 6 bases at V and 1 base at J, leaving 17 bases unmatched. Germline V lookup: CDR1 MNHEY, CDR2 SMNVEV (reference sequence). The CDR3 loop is CASSQRRSRQGSQETQYF. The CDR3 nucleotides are TGTGCCAGCAGCCAGCGACGATCCCGACAGGGCTCCCAAGAGACCCAGTACTTC.

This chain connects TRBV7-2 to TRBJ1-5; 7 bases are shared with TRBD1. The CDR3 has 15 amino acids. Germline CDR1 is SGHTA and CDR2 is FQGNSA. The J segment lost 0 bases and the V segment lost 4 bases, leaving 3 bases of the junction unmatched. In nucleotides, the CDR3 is TGTGCCAGCAGCTGTGACAGGGATAGCAATCAGCCCCAGCATTTT. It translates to CASSCDRDSNQPQHF.

The CDR3 DNA follows: TGTGCCAGCAGTCCACACCCTAGCGGGATAGAGTTCTTC. This sequence encodes CASSPHPSGIEFF. The chain has TRBV25-1 and TRBJ2-1, with 9 bases that match TRBD2. CDR3 length equals 13 residues. Germline CDR1 MGHDK, CDR2 SYGVNS. V shed 5 bases and J 14 bases; nucleotides not matched to a gene: 10.

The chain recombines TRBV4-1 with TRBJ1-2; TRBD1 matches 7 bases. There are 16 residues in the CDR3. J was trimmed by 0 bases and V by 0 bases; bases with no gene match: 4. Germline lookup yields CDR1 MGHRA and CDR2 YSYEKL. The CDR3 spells CASSQERDSSNYGYTF. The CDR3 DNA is TGCGCCAGCAGCCAAGAAAGGGACAGTTCTAACTATGGCTACACCTTC.

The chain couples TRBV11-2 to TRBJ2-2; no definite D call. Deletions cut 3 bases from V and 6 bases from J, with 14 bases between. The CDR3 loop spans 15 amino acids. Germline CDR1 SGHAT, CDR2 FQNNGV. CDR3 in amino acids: CASSFRGNRAGELFF. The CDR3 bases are TGTGCCAGCAGCTTTCGCGGAAATCGCGCCGGGGAGCTGTTTTTT.

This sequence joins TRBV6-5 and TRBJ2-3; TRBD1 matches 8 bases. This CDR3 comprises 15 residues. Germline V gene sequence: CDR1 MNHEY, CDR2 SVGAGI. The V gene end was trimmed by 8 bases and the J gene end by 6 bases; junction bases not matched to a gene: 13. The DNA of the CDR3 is TGTGCCAGCGGGGGCCCGGACAGGGCGTCCGATACGCAGTATTTT. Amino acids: CASGGPDRASDTQYF.

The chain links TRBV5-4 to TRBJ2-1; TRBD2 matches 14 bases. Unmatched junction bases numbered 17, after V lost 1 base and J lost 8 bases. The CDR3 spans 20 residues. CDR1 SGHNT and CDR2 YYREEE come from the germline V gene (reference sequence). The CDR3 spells CASSLYVPGLAGAIPHEQFF. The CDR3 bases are TGTGCCAGCAGCTTGTACGTACCGGGACTAGCGGGAGCCATACCTCATGAGCAGTTCTTC.

The DNA of the CDR3 is TGTGCCAGCAGCTGTGGGACAGGGGGCCTGGAAAAACTGTTTTTT. Amino acid sequence: CASSCGTGGLEKLFF. The chain recombines TRBV7-9 with TRBJ1-4; 12 bases align to TRBD1. The germline CDR1 and CDR2 sequences are SEHNR and FQNEAQ (reference sequence). The CDR3 spans 15 residues. V lost 4 bases, J lost 8 bases, and 5 bases stayed unmatched.

CDR3 bases: TGTGCCAGCAGTTACTCGAAGGGGGGGGCCTACGAGCAGTACTTC. Protein: CASSYSKGGAYEQYF. This rearrangement joins TRBV6-5 to TRBJ2-7, with D perhaps matching TRBD2 (7 bases). V lost 0 bases and J 2 bases, leaving 11 bases between the germline ends. This CDR3 region has 15 residues. Germline loops: CDR1 MNHEY, CDR2 SVGAGI.

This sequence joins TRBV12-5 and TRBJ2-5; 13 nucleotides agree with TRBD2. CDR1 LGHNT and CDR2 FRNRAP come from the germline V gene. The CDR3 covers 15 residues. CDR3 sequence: CEDGPKLAGGMGQYF. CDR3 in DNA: TGTGAAGACGGACCTAAACTAGCGGGAGGGATGGGCCAGTACTTC.

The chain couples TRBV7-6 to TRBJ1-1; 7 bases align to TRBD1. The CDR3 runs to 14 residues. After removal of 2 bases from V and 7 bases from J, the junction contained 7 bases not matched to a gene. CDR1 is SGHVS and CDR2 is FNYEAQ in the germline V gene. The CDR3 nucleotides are TGTGCCAGCAGCTTAACCGGGACAGCAGGTGAAGCTTTCTTT. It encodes CASSLTGTAGEAFF.

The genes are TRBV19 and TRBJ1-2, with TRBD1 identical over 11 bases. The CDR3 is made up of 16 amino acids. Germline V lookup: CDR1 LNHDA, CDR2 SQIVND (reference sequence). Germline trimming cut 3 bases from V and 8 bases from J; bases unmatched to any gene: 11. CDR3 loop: CASSIWMRTGGRGYTF. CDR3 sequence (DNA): TGTGCCAGTAGTATCTGGATGAGGACAGGGGGCCGGGGCTACACCTTC.

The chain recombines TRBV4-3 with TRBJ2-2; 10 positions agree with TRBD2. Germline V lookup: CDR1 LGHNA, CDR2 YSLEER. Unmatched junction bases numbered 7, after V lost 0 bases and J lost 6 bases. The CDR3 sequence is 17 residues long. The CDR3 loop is CASSQDVKREGAGELFF. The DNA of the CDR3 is TGCGCCAGCAGCCAAGATGTGAAGCGGGAGGGCGCCGGGGAGCTGTTTTTT.

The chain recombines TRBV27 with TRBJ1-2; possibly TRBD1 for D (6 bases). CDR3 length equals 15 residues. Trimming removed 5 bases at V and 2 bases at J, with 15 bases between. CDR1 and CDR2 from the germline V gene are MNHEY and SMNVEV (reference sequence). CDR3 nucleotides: TGTGCCAGCAGTATAGGGGACACTAGAAACTATGGCTACACCTTC. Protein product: CASSIGDTRNYGYTF.

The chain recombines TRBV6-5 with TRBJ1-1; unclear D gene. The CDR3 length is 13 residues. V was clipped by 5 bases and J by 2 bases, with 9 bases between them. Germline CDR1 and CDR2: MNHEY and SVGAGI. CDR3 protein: CASSRPSNTEAFF. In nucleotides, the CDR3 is TGTGCCAGCAGTCGTCCTTCTAACACTGAAGCTTTCTTT.

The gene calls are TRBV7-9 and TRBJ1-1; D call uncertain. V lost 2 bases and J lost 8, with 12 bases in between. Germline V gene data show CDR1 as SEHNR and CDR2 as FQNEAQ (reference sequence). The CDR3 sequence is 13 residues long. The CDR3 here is CASSLRETVEAFF. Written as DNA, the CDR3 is TGTGCCAGCAGCTTACGGGAGACGGTAGAAGCTTTCTTT.

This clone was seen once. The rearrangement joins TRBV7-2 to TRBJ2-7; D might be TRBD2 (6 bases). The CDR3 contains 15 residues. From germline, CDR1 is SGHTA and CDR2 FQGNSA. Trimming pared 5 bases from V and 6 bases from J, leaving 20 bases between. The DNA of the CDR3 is TGTGCCAGCAGCGACGAGGTTACGGGAGTCTGCGAGCAGTACTTC. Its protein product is CASSDEVTGVCEQYF.

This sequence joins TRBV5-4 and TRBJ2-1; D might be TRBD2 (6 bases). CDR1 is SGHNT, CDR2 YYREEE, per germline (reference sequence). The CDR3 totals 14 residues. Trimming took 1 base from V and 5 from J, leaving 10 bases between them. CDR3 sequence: CASSLRAGHNEQFF. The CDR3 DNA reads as TGTGCCAGCAGCTTGCGGGCGGGACACAATGAGCAGTTCTTC.